The clone carrying this T cell receptor beta chain was recorded only once. Original handling: Amplification from reference gene primers served as the basis for estimated nucleated cell counts. TCRdb's copy holds only in-frame clones and misses some; the assay was immunoSEQ multiplex PCR. V, J and clone size are taken as reported in that table, and D and trimming were inferred from the DNA itself. This table has 110,000 or so clones, about 90% appearing once. The data were obtained in a study of blood T cell repertoires in COVID-19. Background on the study: Acute and convalescent COVID-19 specimens originated in the United States, Italy and Spain. The cDNA or gDNA used as material had been derived from T cells, B-cell-depleted T cells, or PBMCs.

Germline CDR1 MNHEY, CDR2 SMNVEV (reference sequence). The CDR3 totals 17 residues. The ends lost 6 bases at V and 2 bases at J; junction bases unmatched: 16. The gene calls are TRBV27 and TRBJ2-7, with 7 bases identical to TRBD2. This receptor was obtained from a human donor in a cohort sampled during active COVID-19. The sequencing input was peripheral blood. CDR3 coding DNA: TGTGCCAGCAGCCTCTTTCAGTCCGCGGGAGCGGCCTACGAGCAGTACTTC. Protein: CASSLFQSAGAAYEQYF.